The subject of this entry is one TCR beta chain. The sample originates from a study of T cell responses to AZD1222 COVID-19 vaccine. The assay was immunoSEQ multiplex PCR, and TCRdb's table has in-frame clones only and misses some. The sample has around 100,000 clones, roughly 90% seen once. V gave up 2 bases and J gave up 2 bases, with 10 bases separating them. This CDR3 contains 15 residues. CDR1 MNHEY and CDR2 SVGAGI come from the germline V gene. The starting material was peripheral blood, obtained on day 0 of AZD1222 vaccination. This sequence originates from an adult in good health. This chain joins TRBV6-5 and TRBJ2-1; D ambiguous. CDR3 amino acids: CASSYTHSPYNEQFF. The CDR3, as DNA: TGTGCCAGCAGTTACACCCATAGCCCCTACAATGAGCAGTTCTTC.